This TCR beta chain was sequenced in a study of T cell clonotyping in hematopoietic cell transplantation. TCRdb's copy holds only in-frame clones and misses some; the assay was immunoSEQ multiplex PCR. Of about 69,000 clones detected, around 94% appear once; the ten largest clones hold approximately 1.5%. Trimming pared 8 bases from V and 7 bases from J, leaving 12 bases between. The germline V gene has CDR1 ENHRY and CDR2 SYGVKD. The length of the CDR3 is 12 residues. The study, taken as a whole, reports: Cells were unsorted, so CD4 and CD8 contributions were not separated. Few recipient clonotypes overlapped donors; over 97% were de novo at given depth. After transplant, recipient diversity fell while pathologically expanded clonotypes grew through day 180. Higher Inverse Simpson Index values in graft donor and pretransplant recipient predicted broader posttransplant TCR diversity.

As for this clone: The antigen is undetermined.

The receptor comes from a man in his forties or fifties in good health. Some clones in this sample may be carry-over from other donors' samples. The chain links TRBV10-3 to TRBJ1-5; D is undetermined. Sample: peripheral blood mononuclear cells. In DNA form, the CDR3 reads TGTGCCATCGCCGGGGAGGGCCAGCCCCAGCATTTT. Amino acid sequence: CAIAGEGQPQHF.